The present T cell receptor (beta chain) was sequenced within a study of blood T cell repertoires in COVID-19. Study-wide context: COVID-19 samples collected from the United States, Italy and Spain covered acute and convalescent phases. PBMCs, B-cell-depleted T cells, or T cells provided the cDNA or gDNA that made up the material.

Per the germline V gene, CDR1 is MNHEY and CDR2 is SVGAGI. Trimming took 5 bases from V and 4 from J, leaving 5 bases between them. The CDR3 consists of 12 residues. Methods used by the authors: It was from reference gene primer amplification that nucleated cell counts were estimated. Sequencing used immunoSEQ multiplex PCR; TCRdb keeps in-frame clones, though not all of them. The V and J calls and clone size were taken over from that table, and D and trimming were inferred from the DNA. Of 190,000 or so clones in the sample, approximately 80% were seen once. This rearrangement joins TRBV6-5 to TRBJ1-4; the D is unclear. This sequence was found in a man aged 40-49 years who had recovered from COVID-19. The sequencing input was PBMCs or T cells enriched from blood (not recorded which). The CDR3: CASSRGNEKLFF. The CDR3 DNA reads as TGTGCCAGCAGTCGGGGTAATGAAAAACTGTTTTTT.